This T cell receptor beta chain was recovered during a study of blood T cell repertoires in COVID-19. This CDR3 spans 15 amino acids. Germline lookup yields CDR1 MDHEN and CDR2 SYDVKM. V dropped 6 bases and J dropped 6 bases, with 21 bases sitting between them. Using immunoSEQ multiplex PCR, the repertoire was profiled, and TCRdb retains in-frame clones only, with some absent. The data show some 500,000 clones, with around 87% seen just once and 1.5% to 2% held by the top ten. The specimen sequenced was PBMCs or T cells enriched from blood (not recorded which). The sequence derives from a middle-aged woman who had recovered from COVID-19. The chain has TRBV28 and TRBJ2-7, with a tentative D call TRBD1 (5 bases). For the CDR3, the DNA is TGTGCCAGCAGCACAAAGCGTCAGGGTATAAGCGAGCAGTACTTC. Its protein product is CASSTKRQGISEQYF.